What follows are 28 T cell receptor beta chains derived from one specimen sequenced in a study of blood T cells in healthy people across ages. The use of a sample-barcoded 5' primer and a J-beta primer mix characterized a second PCR of roughly 6 to 11 cycles. TCRdb used MiXCR to reprocess the 5' RACE reads, holding one entry per CDR3 protein. The sample holds hundreds of thousands of distinct CDR3 sequences; more than 40% are singletons and the top ten take 25% to 35%. Input material: blood. The source of these receptors is an older woman in good health.

This clonotype turned up a few times. The gene calls are TRBV25-1 and TRBJ2-7; possible D gene TRBD2, 6 bases. V lost 6 bases to trimming and J lost 5 bases, with 17 bases between them. The germline V gene encodes CDR1 MGHDK and CDR2 SYGVNS. The CDR3 is made up of 14 amino acids. In DNA, the CDR3 is TGTGCCAGCAGGCGCCCGGGAGCCTTGAACGAGCAGTACTTC. It is translated as CASRRPGALNEQYF.

The chain joins TRBV18 to TRBJ2-5; D could derive from TRBD1 or TRBD2 (5 bases each). Matching the DNA end better, TRBJ2-7 makes the J call doubtful. Germline CDR1 reads KGHSH; CDR2 reads LQKENI. This CDR3 contains 18 residues. The CDR3 DNA reads as TGTGCCAGCTCACCATACCTTGGAAGGGGAGATACCTCGGACGAGCAGTACTTC. Translated, it gives CASSPYLGRGDTSDEQYF.

This clonotype has a handful of counts. The chain joins TRBV12-3 or TRBV12-4 to TRBJ2-5; 7 bases align to TRBD2. The J segment lost 11 bases and the V segment lost 7 bases, leaving 22 bases of the junction unmatched. The CDR3 is 16 amino acids. CDR3 protein: CASMLDPGGAYNEQYF. The DNA for the CDR3 is TGTGCCAGCATGCTCGACCCGGGAGGTGCCTACAATGAGCAGTACTTC.

V usage is TRBV5-1 and J usage is TRBJ2-1; 12 nucleotides match TRBD2. V shed 4 bases and J 8 bases; nucleotides not matched to a gene: 4. Per germline, CDR1 SGHRS and CDR2 YFSETQ. The CDR3 is made up of 14 amino acids. The CDR3 spells CASSRLAGADEQFF. CDR3 nucleotide sequence: TGCGCCAGCAGCCGACTAGCGGGAGCCGATGAGCAGTTCTTC.

The genes are TRBV6-2 or TRBV6-3 and TRBJ2-1; a weak D match, TRBD2 (6 bases). This CDR3 contains 17 residues. The V gene lost 0 bases and the J gene lost 4 bases, with 16 bases spanning the gap. CDR1 is MNHEY, CDR2 SVGEGT, per germline. The chain's CDR3 is CASSYSPPAGKYNEQFF. DNA of the CDR3: TGTGCCAGCAGTTACTCCCCCCCGGCGGGGAAGTACAATGAGCAGTTCTTC.

Concerning this clonotype: Relative to the germline gene, one junction end is altered; a read error may explain this. The V gene is TRBV5-1, the J gene TRBJ2-7; 7 nucleotides agree with TRBD1. CDR1 is SGHRS, CDR2 YFSETQ, per germline. The CDR3 is 14 residues long. The CDR3 sequence: CASSLADRFDGQYF. In DNA form, the CDR3 reads TGTGCCAGCAGCTTGGCGGACAGGTTTGACGGGCAGTACTTC.

The chain links TRBV20-1 to TRBJ2-1; the D gene could be TRBD1 or TRBD2 (5 bases each). Trimming stripped 0 bases from V and 12 bases from J, with 30 bases between. The CDR3 contains 18 residues. CDR1 is DFQATT and CDR2 is SNEGSKA in the germline V gene (reference sequence). CDR3 sequence (DNA): TGCAGTGCTAGAGATCCCCCCCCCAATCGGGTGGGGACGGATGGGCAGTTCTTC. It is translated as CSARDPPPNRVGTDGQFF.

The V gene is TRBV6-2 or TRBV6-3, the J gene TRBJ1-1; the match to TRBD1 covers 12 bases. This CDR3 comprises 14 residues. V trimming: 2 bases; J trimming: 6 bases; junction bases outside the gene matches: 1. The germline CDR1 and CDR2 sequences are MNHEY and SVGEGT. Here the CDR3 DNA reads TGTGCCAGCAGTTACGGGGACAGGGGGCCTGAAGCTTTCTTT. Encoded protein: CASSYGDRGPEAFF.

This clonotype was seen a few times. The chain employs TRBV7-2 and TRBJ1-1, with D possibly being TRBD1 (6 bases). Per germline, CDR1 SGHTA and CDR2 FQGNSA. V was shortened by 1 base and J by 5 bases, with 14 bases between the two germline ends. The length of the CDR3 is 15 residues. In DNA form, the CDR3 reads TGTGCCAGCAGCTTAGTAGGGGGGCGCATAACTGAAGCTTTCTTT. Encoded protein: CASSLVGGRITEAFF.

J is TRBJ2-1 and V is TRBV20-1; possibly TRBD1 for D (6 bases). The germline V and J ends were trimmed by 0 bases and 3 bases, with 15 bases remaining between them. The CDR3 consists of 16 residues. CDR1 is DFQATT and CDR2 is SNEGSKA in the germline V gene (reference sequence). The CDR3 DNA reads as TGCAGTGCTAGAGATGCAATCACAGGGAGCTACAATGAGCAGTTCTTC. Its translation: CSARDAITGSYNEQFF.

This clonotype came up many times. This chain uses TRBV29-1 with TRBJ2-5, with D possibly TRBD1 on 6 matching bases. This CDR3 comprises 15 residues. V shed 1 base and J shed 4 bases, with 16 bases lying between them. CDR1 and CDR2 from the germline V gene are SQVTM and ANQGSEA. The CDR3 loop reads CSVEGPQGIGETQYF. The DNA of the CDR3 is TGCAGCGTTGAAGGCCCACAGGGAATTGGAGAGACCCAGTACTTC. Looking up the rest from reference TRBV29-1 and TRBJ2-5 gives the full variable domain: SAVISQKPSRDICQRGTSLTIQCQVDSQVTMMFWYRQQPGQSLTLIATANQGSEATYESGFVIDKFPISRPNLTFSTLTVSNMSPEDSSIYLCSVEGPQGIGETQYFGPGTRLLVL.

A word on this clonotype: The germline gene is not matched at one end of the junction; a read error may be the cause. The genes are TRBV5-1 and TRBJ2-4; 9 bases align to TRBD2. The CDR3 has 14 residues. Per the germline V gene, CDR1 is SGHRS and CDR2 is YFSETQ. CDR3 sequence: CASGLGQREDEQYF. Written as DNA, the CDR3 is TGCGCCAGCGGCTTGGGCCAGCGGGAGGATGAGCAGTACTTC.

The V call is TRBV20-1, the J call TRBJ2-2, with TRBD2 identical over 10 bases. This CDR3 is built from 16 residues. Germline values: CDR1 DFQATT, CDR2 SNEGSKA (reference sequence). Trimming at V came to 0 bases and at J to 4 bases, leaving 5 bases not matched to a gene. CDR3 nucleotides: TGCAGTGCTAGAGATCCAAAGCGGGAGGGCACCGGGGAGCTGTTTTTT. Translating it yields CSARDPKREGTGELFF.

V usage is TRBV7-9 and J usage is TRBJ1-4; D is uncertain. Per the germline V gene, CDR1 is SEHNR and CDR2 is FQNEAQ (reference sequence). V lost 3 bases, J lost 8 bases, and 7 bases lay in between. The CDR3 consists of 12 residues. Here the CDR3 DNA reads TGTGCCAGCAGCTTTCCTTCCGAAAAACTGTTTTTT. It specifies CASSFPSEKLFF. The variable domain in full, with the rest retrieved from reference TRBV7-9 and TRBJ1-4, is DTGVSQNPRHKITKRGQNVTFRCDPISEHNRLYWYRQTLGQGPEFLTYFQNEAQLEKSRLLSDRFSAERPKGSFSTLEIQRTEQGDSAMYLCASSFPSEKLFFGSGTQLSVL.

Only a few counts were recorded for this clonotype. The V and J genes are TRBV6-1 and TRBJ2-5; 9 bases agree with TRBD1. Germline CDR1 reads MNHNS; CDR2 reads SASEGT. Losses at the gene ends were 7 bases for V and 4 bases for J; bases not matched to a gene: 10. This CDR3 spans 15 amino acids. DNA of the CDR3: TGTGCCAGCAACCCTGAAACAGGGGGCATAGAGACCCAGTACTTC. It codes for CASNPETGGIETQYF.

The chain carries TRBV5-1 and TRBJ2-2, with TRBD2 identical over 8 bases. Germline CDR1 SGHRS, CDR2 YFSETQ. Trimming at V came to 3 bases and at J to 7 bases, leaving 11 bases not matched to a gene. The CDR3 is 16 amino acids. The CDR3 loop is CASSSSPSGSVGELFF. The DNA of the CDR3 is TGCGCCAGCAGCTCCTCCCCTAGCGGGTCCGTCGGGGAGCTGTTTTTT.

The chain has TRBV5-4 and TRBJ2-5; D call uncertain. The CDR3 is made up of 16 amino acids. V lost 0 bases to trimming and J lost 11 bases, with 23 bases between them. Germline values: CDR1 SGHNT, CDR2 YYREEE (reference sequence). The CDR3 sequence is CASSLDLVGSSNEQYF. The DNA for the CDR3 is TGTGCCAGCAGCTTGGACTTAGTAGGGTCATCGAATGAGCAGTACTTC.

V gene TRBV20-1 combines with J gene TRBJ1-2; no clear D. The CDR3 is made up of 14 amino acids. CDR1 is DFQATT, CDR2 SNEGSKA, per germline (reference sequence). With 6 bases removed from V and 2 bases from J, the gap between germline ends came to 16 bases. The CDR3 DNA reads TGCAGTGCACCCGGACGGAGCCGAAACTATGGCTACACCTTC. This translates into CSAPGRSRNYGYTF.

V is TRBV25-1 and J is TRBJ2-1; D may be TRBD2 (5 bases). CDR1 and CDR2 (germline): MGHDK, SYGVNS. The CDR3 loop spans 14 amino acids. V was pared by 0 bases and J by 8 bases, with 11 bases between. The CDR3 DNA follows: TGTGCCAGCAGTGAATACGGGGTTTTCGATGAGCAGTTCTTC. Translating gives CASSEYGVFDEQFF.

The chain recombines TRBV15 with TRBJ2-3, with TRBD2 matching 10 bases. Germline V lookup: CDR1 LNHNV, CDR2 YYDKDF (reference sequence). The junction had 11 bases not matched to a gene; V was cut back by 1 base and J by 1 base. The CDR3 has 19 amino acids. The CDR3 loop reads CATSRGLAGADGRTDTQYF. CDR3 sequence (DNA): TGTGCCACCAGCAGAGGGCTAGCGGGAGCTGATGGGCGCACAGATACGCAGTATTTT.

The chain uses TRBV4-3 and TRBJ2-3; the D is unclear. The CDR3 contains 16 residues. Germline V gene data show CDR1 as LGHNA and CDR2 as YSLEER. V was trimmed by 0 bases and J by 2 bases, leaving 12 bases between them. The CDR3 region is CASSQDLGTNTDTQYF. The CDR3 region has the DNA TGCGCCAGCAGCCAAGATTTGGGAACGAACACAGATACGCAGTATTTT.

The CDR3 nucleotides read TGTGCCAGCAGTCCTTGGGGAGGAACCTCCTACGAGCAGTACTTC. It specifies CASSPWGGTSYEQYF. The gene calls are TRBV28 and TRBJ2-7; a weak D match, TRBD2 (6 bases). Germline CDR1 and CDR2: MDHEN and SYDVKM. The V and J ends lost 5 bases and 0 bases respectively, with 14 bases between them. The CDR3 totals 15 residues.

In its sample, this clonotype was seen a few times. The gene calls are TRBV4-3 and TRBJ2-6, with D possibly called TRBD1 or TRBD2 (5 bases each). The germline gives CDR1 LGHNA, CDR2 YSLEER. CDR3 length: 17 residues. V was cut by 0 bases and J by 0 bases, with 9 bases left in between. This CDR3 is CASSQEEGSSGANVLTF. DNA for the CDR3: TGCGCCAGCAGCCAAGAAGAGGGGAGCTCTGGGGCCAACGTCCTGACTTTC.

The table lists this clonotype with many counts. The rearrangement links TRBV7-2 to TRBJ2-5; 10 bases line up with TRBD2. The DNA end is a closer match to TRBJ2-7, so the J assignment may be wrong. The CDR3 runs 17 residues. Germline V gene data show CDR1 as SGHTA and CDR2 as FQGNSA. DNA for the CDR3: TGTGCCAGCAGCTCAGCCCCCGGGACTAGCGAATTCCGCGAGCAGTACTTC. It translates to CASSSAPGTSEFREQYF.

With respect to this clonotype: A junction boundary mismatches the germline segment, possibly from a read error. The V and J genes are TRBV6-5 and TRBJ2-7; TRBD1 aligns across 7 bases. The germline V gene has CDR1 MNHEY and CDR2 SVGAGI. There are 11 residues in the CDR3. CDR3 DNA sequence: TGTCCCAGCAAGGGGGCCTCCGAGCAGTACTTC. This sequence encodes CPSKGASEQYF.

This clonotype was recorded a few times. The rearrangement uses TRBV3-1 and TRBJ2-5; D uncertain. Germline CDR1 is LGHDT and CDR2 is YNNKEL (reference sequence). V was shortened by 4 bases and J by 2 bases, with 11 bases between the two germline ends. There are 14 residues in the CDR3. The CDR3 coding sequence is TGTGCCAGCAGCCCCCAGAAGGCACAAGAGACCCAGTACTTC. This encodes CASSPQKAQETQYF.

J is TRBJ2-1 and V is TRBV6-6, with D unclear. Germline CDR1 is MNHNY and CDR2 is SVGAGI (reference sequence). Trimming pared 0 bases from V and 5 bases from J, leaving 5 bases between. The CDR3 is 13 residues long. The CDR3 coding sequence is TGTGCCAGCAGTTACTCAGGCGACAATGAGCAGTTCTTC. Translation: CASSYSGDNEQFF.

The chain combines TRBV7-3 with TRBJ2-1; perhaps TRBD2 as D (6 bases). CDR3 length: 13 residues. Trimming removed 1 base at V and 15 bases at J, with 16 bases between. The germline gives CDR1 SGHTA, CDR2 FQGTGA. CDR3 nucleotides: TGTGCCAGCAGCTTAAATCGGGGGTCAGCCCCGTTCTTC. Amino acids: CASSLNRGSAPFF.